The rows below give T cell receptor beta chains drawn from one sample of a study of blood T cell repertoires in COVID-19. Some clones are missing from TCRdb's copy, which holds only in-frame ones; the method was immunoSEQ multiplex PCR. The sample shows some 150,000 clones, around 87% of them seen only once. The sequenced sample was peripheral blood. The receptors originated from a human donor in a cohort sampled during active COVID-19. CDR3s include the opening cysteine and the closing phenylalanine or tryptophan. The D gene is left open where the match is weak. For some rows the clone size is stated as once, few or many, or as a class when expanded; others skip it.

few	TRBV6-5	-	TRBJ1-3	TGTGCCAGCAAGATACAGGGTTCTGGAAACACCATATATTTT	CASKIQGSGNTIYF
once	TRBV2	TRBD2	TRBJ2-3	TGTGCCAGCAGCGAGCTAGCGGGGGGGCTGGATACGCAGTATTTT	CASSELAGGLDTQYF
-	TRBV5-1	TRBD2	TRBJ2-3	TGCGCCAGCAGCGCCGGACTAGTGGGGAGCACAGATACGCAGTATTTT	CASSAGLVGSTDTQYF
-	TRBV19	TRBD1	TRBJ2-1	TGTGCCAGTAGTAACTGGGCAGGGGGCAGGGATGAGCAGTTCTTC	CASSNWAGGRDEQFF
few	TRBV7-2	TRBD1	TRBJ2-6	TGTGCCAGCAGCTTAAGTGCGACAGGGATTGGGGCCAACGTCCTGACTTTC	CASSLSATGIGANVLTF
-	TRBV28	TRBD1	TRBJ1-2	TGTGCCACCCCTGGGACAGCCAACTATGGCTACACCTTC	CATPGTANYGYTF
-	TRBV2	-	TRBJ1-3	TGTGCCAGCAGGGCCCGACTACTAGGGACAAGGGCCGGAAACACCATATATTTT	CASRARLLGTRAGNTIYF
once	TRBV6-5	TRBD2	TRBJ2-3	TGTGCCAGCAGATTACTAGCGGGGGGAGCAGATACGCAGTATTTT	CASRLLAGGADTQYF
-	TRBV12-5	TRBD1	TRBJ1-5	TGTGCTAGTGGTTTGGCAGGGGGTCAAAGCAATCAGCCCCAGCATTTT	CASGLAGGQSNQPQHF
few	TRBV7-2	TRBD2	TRBJ2-1	TGTGCCAGCAGCTTAGGAGTGCTAGGGACTAGGAGTAATGAGCAGTTCTTC	CASSLGVLGTRSNEQFF
-	TRBV3-1/TRBV3-2	-	TRBJ2-3	TGTGCCAGCAGCCACGGAGATACGCAGTATTTT	CASSHGDTQYF
-	TRBV27	-	TRBJ1-1	TGTGCCAGCAGTTCCCCGTGGGGCGCGGGAATGAACACTGAAGCTTTCTTT	CASSSPWGAGMNTEAFF
-	TRBV9	TRBD1	TRBJ2-1	TGTGCCAGCAGCGTAGAGGGGACAGGGGGCAGGGATGAGCAGTTCTTC	CASSVEGTGGRDEQFF
-	TRBV2	-	TRBJ2-7	TGTGCCAGCAGTGGGGCAGGATCCTACGAGCAGTACTTC	CASSGAGSYEQYF
-	TRBV7-2	-	TRBJ2-1	TGTGCCAGCGGTGGCGGCTACAATGAGCAGTTCTTC	CASGGGYNEQFF
-	TRBV2	TRBD2	TRBJ2-7	TGTGCCAGCAGCTTCCCTAGCGGCTCCTACGAGCAGTACTTC	CASSFPSGSYEQYF
-	TRBV5-1	-	TRBJ2-7	TGCGCCAGCATCCATTCCTACGAGCAGTACTTC	CASIHSYEQYF